The source of this T cell receptor (beta chain) is a study of blood T cell repertoires in COVID-19. Clones were sequenced by immunoSEQ multiplex PCR, and TCRdb holds only the in-frame ones, with some missing. The table shows about 130,000 clones, with roughly 80% occurring only once. V was trimmed by 4 bases and J by 5 bases, leaving 17 bases between them. Germline V gene data show CDR1 as MGHRA and CDR2 as YSYEKL. The CDR3 sequence is 15 residues long. Sequencing input: peripheral blood. The genes are TRBV4-1 and TRBJ2-5; maybe TRBD2 (6 bases). This clonotype originated in a woman aged 50 to 60 with acute or convalescent COVID-19. The CDR3 here is CASSPYWRAAETQYF. DNA of the CDR3: TGCGCCAGCAGCCCGTATTGGAGGGCTGCTGAGACCCAGTACTTC.